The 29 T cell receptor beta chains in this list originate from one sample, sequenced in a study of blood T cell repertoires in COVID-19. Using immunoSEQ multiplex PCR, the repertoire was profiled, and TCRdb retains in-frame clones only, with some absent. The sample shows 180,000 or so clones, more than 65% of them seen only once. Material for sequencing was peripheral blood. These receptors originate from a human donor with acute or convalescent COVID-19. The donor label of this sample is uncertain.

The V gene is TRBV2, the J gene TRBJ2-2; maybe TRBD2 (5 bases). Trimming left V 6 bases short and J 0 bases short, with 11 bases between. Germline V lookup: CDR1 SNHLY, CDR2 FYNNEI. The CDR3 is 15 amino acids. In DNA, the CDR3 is TGTGCCAGCAGAGCCGGGATCCCGAACACCGGGGAGCTGTTTTTT. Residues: CASRAGIPNTGELFF.

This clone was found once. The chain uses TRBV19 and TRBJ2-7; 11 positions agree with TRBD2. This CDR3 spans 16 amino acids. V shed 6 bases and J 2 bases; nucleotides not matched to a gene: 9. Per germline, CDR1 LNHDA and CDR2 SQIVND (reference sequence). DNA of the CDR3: TGTGCCAGTAGCGCCGGGACTAGCGGCCCTACCTACGAGCAGTACTTC. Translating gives CASSAGTSGPTYEQYF.

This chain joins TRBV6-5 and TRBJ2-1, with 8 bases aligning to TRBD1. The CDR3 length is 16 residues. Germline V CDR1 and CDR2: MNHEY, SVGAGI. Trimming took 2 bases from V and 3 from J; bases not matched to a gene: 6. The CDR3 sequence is CASSYVSTGGYNEQFF. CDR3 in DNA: TGTGCCAGCAGTTACGTTTCCACAGGGGGCTACAATGAGCAGTTCTTC.

CDR3 bases: TGTGCCAGCTCACGAGGACTAGCGGCAGCGAACACCGGGGAGCTGTTTTTT. Amino acids: CASSRGLAAANTGELFF. The chain carries TRBV18 and TRBJ2-2, with 10 nucleotides matching TRBD2. This CDR3 comprises 17 residues. Germline CDR1 is KGHSH and CDR2 is LQKENI. V lost 4 bases to trimming and J lost 0 bases; unmatched junction nucleotides: 5.

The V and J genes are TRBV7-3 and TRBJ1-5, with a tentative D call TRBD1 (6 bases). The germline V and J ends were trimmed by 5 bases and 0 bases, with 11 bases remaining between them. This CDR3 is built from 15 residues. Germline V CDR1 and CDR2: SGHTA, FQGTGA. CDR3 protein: CASSTTGHSNQPQHF. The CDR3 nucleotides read TGTGCCAGCAGCACGACAGGTCATAGCAATCAGCCCCAGCATTTT.

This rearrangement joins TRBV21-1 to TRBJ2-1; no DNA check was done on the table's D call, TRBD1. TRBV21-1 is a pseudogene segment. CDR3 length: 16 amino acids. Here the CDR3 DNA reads TGTGCCAGCAGCAAAGAAAGGGGGGACAGGGTTTGGGAGCAGTTCTTC. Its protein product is CASSKERGDRVWEQFF.

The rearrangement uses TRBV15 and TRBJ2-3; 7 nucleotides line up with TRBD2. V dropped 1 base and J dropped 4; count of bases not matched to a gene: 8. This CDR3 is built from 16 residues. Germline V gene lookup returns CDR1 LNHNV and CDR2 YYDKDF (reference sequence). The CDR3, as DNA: TGTGCCACCAGCAGAGTAGCGACTAGCCCCGCAGATACGCAGTATTTT. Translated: CATSRVATSPADTQYF.

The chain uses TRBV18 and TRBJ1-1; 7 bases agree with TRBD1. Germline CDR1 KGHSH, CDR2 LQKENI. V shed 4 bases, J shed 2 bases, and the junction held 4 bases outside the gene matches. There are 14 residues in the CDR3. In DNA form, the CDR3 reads TGTGCCAGCTCACAAGGGGGCGGAAACACTGAAGCTTTCTTT. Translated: CASSQGGGNTEAFF. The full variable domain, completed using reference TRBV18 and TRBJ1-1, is NAGVMQNPRHLVRRRGQEARLRCSPMKGHSHVYWYRQLPEEGLKFMVYLQKENIIDESGMPKERFSAEFPKEGPSILRIQQVVRGDSAAYFCASSQGGGNTEAFFGQGTRLTVV.

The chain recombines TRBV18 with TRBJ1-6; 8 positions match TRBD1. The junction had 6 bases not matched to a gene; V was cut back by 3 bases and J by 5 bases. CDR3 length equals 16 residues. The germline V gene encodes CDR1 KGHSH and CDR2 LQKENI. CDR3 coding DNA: TGTGCCAGCTCACCTCGCCCGACAGGGGATAATTCACCCCTCCACTTT. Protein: CASSPRPTGDNSPLHF.

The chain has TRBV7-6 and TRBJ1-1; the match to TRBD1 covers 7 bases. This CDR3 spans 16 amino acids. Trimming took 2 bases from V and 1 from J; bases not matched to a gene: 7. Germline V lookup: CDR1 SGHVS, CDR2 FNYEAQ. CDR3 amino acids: CASSLIGTAPNTEAFF. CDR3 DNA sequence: TGTGCCAGCAGCTTAATCGGGACAGCACCGAACACTGAAGCTTTCTTT.

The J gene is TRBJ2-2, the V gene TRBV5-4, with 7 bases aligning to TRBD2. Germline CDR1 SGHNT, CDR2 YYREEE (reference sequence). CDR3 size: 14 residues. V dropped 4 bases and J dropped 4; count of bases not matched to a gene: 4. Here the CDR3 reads CASSTGTTTGELFF. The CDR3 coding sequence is TGTGCCAGCAGCACGGGGACTACCACCGGGGAGCTGTTTTTT.

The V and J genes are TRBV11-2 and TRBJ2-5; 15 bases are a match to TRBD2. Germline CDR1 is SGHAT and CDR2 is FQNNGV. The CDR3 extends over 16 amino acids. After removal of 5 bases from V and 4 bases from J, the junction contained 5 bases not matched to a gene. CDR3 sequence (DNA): TGTGCCAGCAGCCCAAGGACTAGCGGGGGGGCAGAGACCCAGTACTTC. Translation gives CASSPRTSGGAETQYF.

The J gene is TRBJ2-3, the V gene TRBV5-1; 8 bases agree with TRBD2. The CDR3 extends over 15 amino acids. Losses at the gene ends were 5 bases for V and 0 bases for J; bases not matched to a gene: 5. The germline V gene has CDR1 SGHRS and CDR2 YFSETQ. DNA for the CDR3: TGCGCCAGCAGTCCCGGACTAGCTAGCACAGATACGCAGTATTTT. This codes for CASSPGLASTDTQYF.

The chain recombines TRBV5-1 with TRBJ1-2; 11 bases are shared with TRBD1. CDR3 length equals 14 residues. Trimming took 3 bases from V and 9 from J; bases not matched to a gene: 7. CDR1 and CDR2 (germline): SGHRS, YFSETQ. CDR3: CASSWDRGLYSYTF. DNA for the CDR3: TGCGCCAGCAGCTGGGACAGGGGGTTATATAGCTACACCTTC.

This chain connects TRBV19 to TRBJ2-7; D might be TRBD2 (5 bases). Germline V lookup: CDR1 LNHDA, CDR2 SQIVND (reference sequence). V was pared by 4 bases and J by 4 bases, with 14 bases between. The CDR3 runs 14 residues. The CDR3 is CASSRRWSAYEQYF. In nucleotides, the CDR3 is TGTGCCAGTAGTAGGAGGTGGAGCGCATACGAGCAGTACTTC.

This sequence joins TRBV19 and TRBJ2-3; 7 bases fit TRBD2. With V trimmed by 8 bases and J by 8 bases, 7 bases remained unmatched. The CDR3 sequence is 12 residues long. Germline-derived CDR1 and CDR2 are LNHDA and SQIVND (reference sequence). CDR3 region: CASGVAGSTQYF. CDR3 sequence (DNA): TGTGCCAGTGGGGTAGCGGGTTCTACGCAGTATTTT.

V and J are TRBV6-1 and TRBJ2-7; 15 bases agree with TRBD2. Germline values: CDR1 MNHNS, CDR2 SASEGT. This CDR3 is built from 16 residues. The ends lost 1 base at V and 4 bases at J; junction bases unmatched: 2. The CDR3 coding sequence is TGTGCCAGCAGTGAAGGAGGGACTAGCGGGAGGTACGAGCAGTACTTC. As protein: CASSEGGTSGRYEQYF.

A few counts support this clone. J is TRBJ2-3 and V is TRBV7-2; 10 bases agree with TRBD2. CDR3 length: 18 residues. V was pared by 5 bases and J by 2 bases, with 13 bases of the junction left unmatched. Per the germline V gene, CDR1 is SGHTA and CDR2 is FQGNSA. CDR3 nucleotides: TGTGCCAGCAGCCCATCACCGGCCACTAGCGGGAACACAGATACGCAGTATTTT. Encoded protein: CASSPSPATSGNTDTQYF.

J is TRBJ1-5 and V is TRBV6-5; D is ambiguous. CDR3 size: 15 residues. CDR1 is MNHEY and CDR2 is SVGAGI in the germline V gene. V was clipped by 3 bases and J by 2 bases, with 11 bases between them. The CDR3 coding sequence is TGTGCCAGCAGTTATAGTCGGCAGGGCAATCAGCCCCAGCATTTT. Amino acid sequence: CASSYSRQGNQPQHF.

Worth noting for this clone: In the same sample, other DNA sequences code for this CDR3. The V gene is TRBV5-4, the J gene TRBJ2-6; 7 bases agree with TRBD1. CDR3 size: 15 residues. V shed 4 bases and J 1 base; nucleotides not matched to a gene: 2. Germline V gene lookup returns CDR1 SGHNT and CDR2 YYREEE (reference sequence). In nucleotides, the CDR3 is TGTGCCAGCAGCCCAGGGGGATCTGGGGCCAACGTCCTGACTTTC. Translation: CASSPGGSGANVLTF. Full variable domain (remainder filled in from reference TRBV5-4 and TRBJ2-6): ETGVTQSPTHLIKTRGQQVTLRCSSQSGHNTVSWYQQALGQGPQFIFQYYREEENGRGNFPPRFSGLQFPNYSSELNVNALELDDSALYLCASSPGGSGANVLTFGAGSRLTVL.

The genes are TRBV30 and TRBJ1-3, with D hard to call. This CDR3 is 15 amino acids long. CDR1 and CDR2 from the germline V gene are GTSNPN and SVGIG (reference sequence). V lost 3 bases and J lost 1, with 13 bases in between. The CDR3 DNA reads TGTGCCTGGAGCCCCACCCCCCAGTCTGGAAACACCATATATTTT. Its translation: CAWSPTPQSGNTIYF.

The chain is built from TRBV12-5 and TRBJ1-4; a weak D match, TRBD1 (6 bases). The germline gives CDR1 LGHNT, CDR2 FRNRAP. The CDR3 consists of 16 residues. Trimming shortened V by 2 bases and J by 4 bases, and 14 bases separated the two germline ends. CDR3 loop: CASGLIPDRDNEKLFF. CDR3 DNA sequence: TGTGCTAGTGGTTTGATCCCGGACAGAGATAATGAAAAACTGTTTTTT.

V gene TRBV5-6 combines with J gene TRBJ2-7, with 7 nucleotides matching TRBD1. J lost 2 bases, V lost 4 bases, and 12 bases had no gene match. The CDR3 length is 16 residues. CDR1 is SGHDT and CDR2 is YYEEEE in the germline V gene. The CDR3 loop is CASSLTRTGPPYEQYF. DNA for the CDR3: TGTGCCAGCAGCCTCACTAGGACAGGTCCCCCCTACGAGCAGTACTTC.

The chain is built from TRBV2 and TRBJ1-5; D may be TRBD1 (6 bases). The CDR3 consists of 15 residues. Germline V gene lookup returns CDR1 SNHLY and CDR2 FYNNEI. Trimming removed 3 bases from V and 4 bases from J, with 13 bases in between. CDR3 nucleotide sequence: TGTGCCAGCAGTGAGGGCAGGGGCCATAATCAGCCCCAGCATTTT. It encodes CASSEGRGHNQPQHF.

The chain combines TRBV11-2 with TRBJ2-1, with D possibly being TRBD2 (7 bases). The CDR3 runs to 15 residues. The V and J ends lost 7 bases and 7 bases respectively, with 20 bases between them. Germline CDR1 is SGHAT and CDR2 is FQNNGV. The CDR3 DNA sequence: TGTGCCAGCACCTCACGGGGGGCAGGGACAAATGAGCAGTTCTTC. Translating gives CASTSRGAGTNEQFF.

The chain's CDR3 is CASSHAGTKYF. CDR3 sequence (DNA): TGTGCCAGCAGCCATGCCGGGACTAAGTACTTC. This sequence joins TRBV3-1 (or the pseudogene TRBV3-2) and TRBJ2-7; TRBD2 aligns across 7 bases. CDR1 and CDR2 from the germline V gene are LGHDT and YNNKEL (reference sequence). The CDR3 spans 11 residues. V lost 3 bases, J lost 11 bases, and 4 bases stayed unmatched.

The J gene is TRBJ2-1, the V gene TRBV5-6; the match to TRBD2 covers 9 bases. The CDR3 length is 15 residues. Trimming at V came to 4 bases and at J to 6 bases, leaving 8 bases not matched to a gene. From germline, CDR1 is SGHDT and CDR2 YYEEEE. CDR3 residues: CASSRIAGEGNEQFF. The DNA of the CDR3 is TGTGCCAGCAGCCGCATAGCGGGGGAAGGCAATGAGCAGTTCTTC. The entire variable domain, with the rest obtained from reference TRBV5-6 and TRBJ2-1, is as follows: DAGVTQSPTHLIKTRGQQVTLRCSPKSGHDTVSWYQQALGQGPQFIFQYYEEEERQRGNFPDRFSGHQFPNYSSELNVNALLLGDSALYLCASSRIAGEGNEQFFGPGTRLTVL.

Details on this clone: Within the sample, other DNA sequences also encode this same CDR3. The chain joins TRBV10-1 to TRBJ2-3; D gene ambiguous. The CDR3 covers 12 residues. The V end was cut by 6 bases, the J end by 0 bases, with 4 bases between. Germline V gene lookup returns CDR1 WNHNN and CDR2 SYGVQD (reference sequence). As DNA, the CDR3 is TGCGCCAGCAGCGGGAGCACAGATACGCAGTATTTT. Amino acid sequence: CASSGSTDTQYF.

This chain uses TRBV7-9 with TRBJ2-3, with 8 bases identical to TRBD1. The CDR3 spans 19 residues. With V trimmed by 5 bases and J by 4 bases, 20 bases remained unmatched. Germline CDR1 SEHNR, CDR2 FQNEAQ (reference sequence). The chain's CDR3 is CASSPTGGKFDFQADTQYF. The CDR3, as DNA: TGTGCCAGCAGCCCAACAGGGGGGAAGTTCGATTTCCAGGCAGATACGCAGTATTTT.